Given below is one T cell receptor (beta chain) in context. This clonotype was seen a few times. No cognate antigen has been identified for it. No per-base quality is available; no much larger clone lies one base away. The entry originates in a study of blood T cells in healthy people across ages (dated by TCRdb to the mid-2010s). In the study overall: In model experiments, template switching captured about one uniquely barcoded TCR beta cDNA molecule for every two T cells. The donors were divided into four age groups: young (average about 15 years), middle-aged (about 41), aged (roughly 66) and long-lived (about 90). Donors of different ages were randomly distributed across sequencing lanes to avoid experimental bias. For two donors (one aged 18 to 29 and one aged 80 or older), the study analyzed two additional independent replicas of 1 million unique cDNA reads from the same blood draw. Age-related changes in TCR beta repertoire diversity were measured in the study by deep sequencing normalized with unique cDNA molecular identifiers.

The study at large found these results: As age increased, observed TCR beta diversity per million T cells dropped in a roughly linear way, and a significant reduction was already evident by age 40. The CMV infection status of donors was not known, potentially confounding age-related changes in expanded clonotypes. Bulk unsorted PBMC profiling prevented conclusive comparison of naive and antigen-experienced compartments. The percentage of naive T cells measured by flow cytometry correlated strongly with observed TCR beta diversity. Estimates of total diversity based on one million sequenced T cells were considered lower bounds and underestimates. Compared with the aged group, the long-lived group had more naive CD4+ T cells, fewer expanded clones and increased TCR diversity, suggesting age selection.

The donors were roughly 40 Caucasian individuals from Russia, aged roughly 6 to 100 years, who were systemically healthy. Each donor gave ten milliliters of peripheral blood, collected into EDTA-treated Vacutainer tubes. Ficoll-Paque density-gradient centrifugation was used to isolate PBMCs, with at least 6.5 million per sample. Total RNA was extracted from PBMCs with Trizol reagent, with at least 6 micrograms obtained per sample. For every donor, an aliquot of PBMCs went through flow cytometry to measure the percentages of naive CD45RAhigh/CD27high T cells. Measured from the cysteine to the phenylalanine, the CDR3 is 16 residues long. The sequence is cut down to CDR3 DNA, 48 bases in frame from base 1. CDR1 and CDR2, per the germline V gene (reference sequence), are MNHNY and SVGAGI. Relative to germline, V is 7 bases shorter and J is 10 bases shorter, with 23 bases between their ends. Library generation was performed with 5' RACE. The sequencer listed for this sample is Illumina HiSeq 2500. A second roughly 6 to 11 cycle PCR used a sample-barcoded 5' primer and a J-beta primer mix. A template-switch 5' adaptor carrying 12 random nucleotides introduced a unique molecular identifier onto each TCR beta cDNA molecule. At least 2.5 million CDR3-containing paired-end reads were obtained from each sample. First-strand cDNA was synthesized from all RNA with the Mint cDNA synthesis kit, primed by a TRBC-specific oligonucleotide. Following uracil-DNA glycosylase treatment, all cDNA underwent a first 18-cycle PCR with the universal primers M1SS and BC2_uni_R. For the original study's pipeline: Normalization of each sample was performed by random selection of 1 million high-quality reads, each carrying a distinct molecular identifier. Instead of being binned into consensus sequences, reads that shared molecular identifiers were thrown out. MiTCR, with a Q25 quality threshold and the strictest error-elimination algorithm, was used for CDR3 identification, clonotype clustering and error correction. A nonparametric unseen species model using Euler transformation provided a lower-bound estimate of total TCR beta diversity. TCRdb reworked the public reads: Q25 trimming with fastp, MiXCR clone assembly, productive beta chains retained. Duplicate CDR3 protein sequences are folded into a single record with the most common DNA and genes. The V and J calls were not made by the authors but by TCRdb's processing. Here the sample has some 1.4 million distinct CDR3 sequences; about 43% occur a single time. The top ten hold 7% to 9% of the sample.

The sequence links TRBV6-6 to TRBJ1-6; the D gene cannot be resolved reliably. Material: blood. The sequence came from a woman aged 18 to 35 in good health. CDR3 loop: CASTQVTLGSESPLHF. The DNA is TGTGCCAGCACCCAAGTTACGTTAGGGTCGGAATCACCCCTCCACTTT.